The source of this T cell receptor beta chain is a study of control samples from healthy donors and cancer patients (dated by TCRdb to the early 2020s). On this clone: Its antigen is still unknown. The sample holds no much larger clone one base away, and base qualities are not on file.

V is clipped by 7 bases and J by 1 base, and the sequence between their germline boundaries is 13 bases long. The germline V gene supplies CDR1 SGHAT and CDR2 FQNNGV. The CDR3 runs 14 residues from the cysteine to the phenylalanine. Kept here is only the CDR3 DNA, which spans 42 bases and is read in frame from base 1. Libraries came from the immunoSEQ multiplex PCR assay. The source is immuneACCESS, and TCRdb retained only in-frame sequences with V and J called. Part of the clones is not carried over; for the studies checked, unresolved V genes explain less than half of this, and the remainder is unexplained. The sample contains some 130,000 clones, around 92% of them found a single time. Jointly, the top ten make up 2.1% of the sample.

Specimen: blood. The receptor's source is a woman between 45 and 60 years old in good health. The chain was built from TRBV11-2 and TRBJ1-1, with the D gene not clear enough to name. CDR3 reads: CASTLGWRNTEAFF. The base sequence is TGTGCCAGCACCCTAGGGTGGCGGAACACTGAAGCTTTCTTT.